The clone carrying this T cell receptor (beta chain) turned up a few times. Antigen: not known. The source of the sample is a study of T-cell reconstitution after alpha-beta-depleted transplantation in children. General study points: Expanded graft clones numbering several hundred reportedly gave rise to alpha-beta T cells about two months after transplant. There were some patients whose high TCRbeta diversity at day 60 came from surviving recipient T cells and thymic progenitors.

J lost 8 bases, V lost 4 bases, and 21 bases had no gene match. Germline V gene lookup returns CDR1 SGHRS and CDR2 YFSETQ. The CDR3 sequence is 18 residues long. Construction of the TCRbeta library involved unique molecular identifiers. TCRdb reprocessed the PCR reads with MiXCR, giving one entry per CDR3 protein. This table holds fewer than 550,000 distinct CDR3 sequences, about an eighth found once. Sequenced here: PBMCs, mostly from graft donor cells, sampled 180 days after TCRalphabeta/CD19-depleted stem cell transplant. The origin of this receptor is a female patient aged 2-15 years who had a stem cell transplant for aplastic anemia, so the T cells may come from the graft donor. This rearrangement joins TRBV5-1 to TRBJ1-2, with 9 bases matching TRBD1. Written as DNA, the CDR3 is TGCGCCAGCAGCCGGGACGGGACAGGGAAACAATATAGTCGCGGCTACACCTTC. It specifies CASSRDGTGKQYSRGYTF.